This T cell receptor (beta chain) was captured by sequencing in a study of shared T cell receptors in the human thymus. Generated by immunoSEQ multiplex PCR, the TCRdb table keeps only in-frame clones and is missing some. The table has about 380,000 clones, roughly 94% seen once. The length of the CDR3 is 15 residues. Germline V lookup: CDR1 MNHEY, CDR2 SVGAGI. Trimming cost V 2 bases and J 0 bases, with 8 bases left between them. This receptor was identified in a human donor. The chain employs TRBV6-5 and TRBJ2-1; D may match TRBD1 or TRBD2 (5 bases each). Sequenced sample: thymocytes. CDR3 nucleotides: TGTGCCAGCAGTTACAAGGGGAGCTCCTACAATGAGCAGTTCTTC. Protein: CASSYKGSSYNEQFF.